This T cell receptor beta chain originates from a study of sequential checkpoint blockade in melanoma. The treatment denotes: randomized to nivolumab then ipilimumab (arm A) or the reverse (arm B). Here immunoSEQ multiplex PCR was the method, and the copy in TCRdb shows in-frame clones only, minus some. The repertoire holds about 21,000 clones, roughly four fifths seen once, with over 50% in the top ten. Germline-derived CDR1 and CDR2 are SGHNT and YYREEE (reference sequence). J was trimmed by 2 bases and V by 4 bases; bases with no gene match: 5. This CDR3 is 15 amino acids long. The source of this sequence is a human donor with melanoma. The chain uses TRBV5-4 and TRBJ2-5; 10 nucleotides align to TRBD2. The material was CD8+ T cells sorted from blood (inferred from file names), obtained from a patient given nivolumab and ipilimumab in sequence. CDR3 sequence reads: CASSRLAGEQETQYF. CDR3 nucleotides: TGTGCCAGCAGCCGTCTAGCGGGGGAGCAAGAGACCCAGTACTTC.